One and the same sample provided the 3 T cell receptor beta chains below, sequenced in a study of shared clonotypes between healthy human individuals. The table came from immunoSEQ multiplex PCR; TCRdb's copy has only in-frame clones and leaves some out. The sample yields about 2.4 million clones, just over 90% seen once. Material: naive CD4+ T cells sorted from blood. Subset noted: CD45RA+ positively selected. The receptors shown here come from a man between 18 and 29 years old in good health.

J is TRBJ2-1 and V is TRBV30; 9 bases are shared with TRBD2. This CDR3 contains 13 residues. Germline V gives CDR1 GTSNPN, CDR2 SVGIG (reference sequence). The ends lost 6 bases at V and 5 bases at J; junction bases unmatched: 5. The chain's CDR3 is CACSGGANNEQFF. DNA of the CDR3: TGTGCCTGTAGCGGGGGCGCAAACAATGAGCAGTTCTTC.

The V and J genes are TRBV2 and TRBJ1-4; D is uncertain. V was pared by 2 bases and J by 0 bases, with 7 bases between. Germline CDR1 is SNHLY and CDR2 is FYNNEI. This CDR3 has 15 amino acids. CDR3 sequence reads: CASSEPWSTNEKLFF. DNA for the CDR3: TGTGCCAGCAGTGAACCCTGGTCAACTAATGAAAAACTGTTTTTT.

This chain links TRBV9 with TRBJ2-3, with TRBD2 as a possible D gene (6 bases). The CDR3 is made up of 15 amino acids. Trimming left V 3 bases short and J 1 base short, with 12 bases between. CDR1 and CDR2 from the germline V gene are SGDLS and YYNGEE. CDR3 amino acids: CASSGGVAGTDTQYF. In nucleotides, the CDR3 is TGTGCCAGCAGCGGGGGGGTAGCGGGCACAGATACGCAGTATTTT. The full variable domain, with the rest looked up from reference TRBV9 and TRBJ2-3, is DSGVTQTPKHLITATGQRVTLRCSPRSGDLSVYWYQQSLDQGLQFLIQYYNGEERAKGNILERFSAQQFPDLHSELNLSSLELGDSALYFCASSGGVAGTDTQYFGPGTRLTVL.